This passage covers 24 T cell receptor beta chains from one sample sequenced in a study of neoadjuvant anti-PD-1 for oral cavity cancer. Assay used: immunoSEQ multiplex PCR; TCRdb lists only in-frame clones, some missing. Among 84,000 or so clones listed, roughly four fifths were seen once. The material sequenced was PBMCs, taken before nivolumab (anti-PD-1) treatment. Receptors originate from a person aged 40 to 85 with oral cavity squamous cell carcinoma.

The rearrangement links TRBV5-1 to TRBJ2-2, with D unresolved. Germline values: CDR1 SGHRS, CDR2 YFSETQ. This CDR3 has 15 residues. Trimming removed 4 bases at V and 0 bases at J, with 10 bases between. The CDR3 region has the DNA TGCGCCAGCAGCCTCGACGAAGCGAACACCGGGGAGCTGTTTTTT. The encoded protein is CASSLDEANTGELFF.

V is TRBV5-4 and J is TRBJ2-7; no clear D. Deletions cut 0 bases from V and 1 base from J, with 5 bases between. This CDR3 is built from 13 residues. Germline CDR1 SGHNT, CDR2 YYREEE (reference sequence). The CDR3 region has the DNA TGTGCCAGCAGCTTGGACGGTTCCTACGAGCAGTACTTC. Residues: CASSLDGSYEQYF.

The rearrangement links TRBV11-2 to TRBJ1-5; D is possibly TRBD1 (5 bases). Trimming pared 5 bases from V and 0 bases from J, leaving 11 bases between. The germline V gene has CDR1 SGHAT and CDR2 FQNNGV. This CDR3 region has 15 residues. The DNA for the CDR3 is TGTGCCAGCAGCAGGGGACGGATTAGCAATCAGCCCCAGCATTTT. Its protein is CASSRGRISNQPQHF. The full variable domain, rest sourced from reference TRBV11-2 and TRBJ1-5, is EAGVAQSPRYKIIEKRQSVAFWCNPISGHATLYWYQQILGQGPKLLIQFQNNGVVDDSQLPKDRFSAERLKGVDSTLKIQPAKLEDSAVYLCASSRGRISNQPQHFGDGTRLSIL.

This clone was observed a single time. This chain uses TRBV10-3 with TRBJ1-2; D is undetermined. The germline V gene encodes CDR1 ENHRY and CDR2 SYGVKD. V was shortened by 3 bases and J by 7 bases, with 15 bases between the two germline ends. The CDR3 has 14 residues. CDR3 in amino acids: CAISDPGLKAGYTF. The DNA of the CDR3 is TGTGCCATCAGTGACCCCGGACTTAAGGCTGGCTACACCTTC.

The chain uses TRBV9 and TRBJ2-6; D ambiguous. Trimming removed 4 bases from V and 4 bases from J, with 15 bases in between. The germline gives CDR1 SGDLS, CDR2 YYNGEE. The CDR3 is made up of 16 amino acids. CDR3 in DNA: TGTGCCAGCAGCCCCAGTTCGACTGCCGGGGCCAACGTCCTGACTTTC. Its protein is CASSPSSTAGANVLTF.

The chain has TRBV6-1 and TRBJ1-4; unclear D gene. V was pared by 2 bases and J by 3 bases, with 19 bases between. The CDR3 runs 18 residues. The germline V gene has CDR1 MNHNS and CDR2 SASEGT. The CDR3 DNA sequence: TGTGCCAGCAGTGAAAATCCATCTTCGGCAGCCTCTAATGAAAAACTGTTTTTT. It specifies CASSENPSSAASNEKLFF.

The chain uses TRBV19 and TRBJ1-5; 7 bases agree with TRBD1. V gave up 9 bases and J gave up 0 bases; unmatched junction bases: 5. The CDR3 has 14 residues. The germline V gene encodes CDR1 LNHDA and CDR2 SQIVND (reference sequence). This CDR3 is CASRTGNSNQPQHF. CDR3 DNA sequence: TGTGCCAGCAGGACAGGAAATAGCAATCAGCCCCAGCATTTT.

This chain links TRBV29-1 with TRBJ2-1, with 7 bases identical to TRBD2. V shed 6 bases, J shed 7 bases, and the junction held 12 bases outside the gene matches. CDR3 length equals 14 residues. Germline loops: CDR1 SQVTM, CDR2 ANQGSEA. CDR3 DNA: TGCAGCGTACCGACTAGCCGGGGTTGGAATGAGCAGTTCTTC. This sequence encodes CSVPTSRGWNEQFF.

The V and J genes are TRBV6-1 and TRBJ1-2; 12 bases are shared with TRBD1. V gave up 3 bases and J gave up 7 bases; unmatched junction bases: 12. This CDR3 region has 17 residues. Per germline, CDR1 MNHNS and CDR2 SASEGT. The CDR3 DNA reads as TGTGCCAGCAGTGAGGTTGGGGGGACAGGGGGCAAAGTTGGCTACACCTTC. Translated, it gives CASSEVGGTGGKVGYTF.

The CDR3 sequence is CAWSGGTSGSSYNEQFF. The CDR3 region has the DNA TGTGCCTGGAGTGGCGGGACTAGCGGGAGTAGTTACAATGAGCAGTTCTTC. This sequence joins TRBV30 and TRBJ2-1, with 14 bases fitting TRBD2. Germline lookup yields CDR1 GTSNPN and CDR2 SVGIG (reference sequence). V lost 1 base and J lost 4; bases outside the gene matches: 6. CDR3 size: 17 residues.

CDR3 nucleotides: TGTGCCAGCAGTGAACCAGGCGGGATCAGGGGTACAGACAATGAGCAGTTCTTC. Translated, it gives CASSEPGGIRGTDNEQFF. The V gene is TRBV25-1, the J gene TRBJ2-1, with D perhaps given as TRBD1 or TRBD2 (6 bases each). This CDR3 is 18 amino acids long. The V end lost 2 bases, the J end lost 5 bases, and 22 bases lay between the germline ends. Per germline, CDR1 MGHDK and CDR2 SYGVNS.

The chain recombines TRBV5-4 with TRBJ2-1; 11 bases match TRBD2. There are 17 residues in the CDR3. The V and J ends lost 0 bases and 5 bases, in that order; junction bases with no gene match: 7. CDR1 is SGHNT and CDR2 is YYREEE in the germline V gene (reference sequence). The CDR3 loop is CASSLVAGGQGNNEQFF. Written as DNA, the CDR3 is TGTGCCAGCAGCTTGGTAGCGGGAGGGCAAGGAAACAATGAGCAGTTCTTC.

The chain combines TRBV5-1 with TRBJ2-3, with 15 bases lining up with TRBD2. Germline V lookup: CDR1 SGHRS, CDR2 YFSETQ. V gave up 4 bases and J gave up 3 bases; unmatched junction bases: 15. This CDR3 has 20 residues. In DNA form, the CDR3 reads TGCGCCAGCAGCCCCGGACAGCGGACTAGCGGGAGGGCGAGGACAGATACGCAGTATTTT. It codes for CASSPGQRTSGRARTDTQYF.

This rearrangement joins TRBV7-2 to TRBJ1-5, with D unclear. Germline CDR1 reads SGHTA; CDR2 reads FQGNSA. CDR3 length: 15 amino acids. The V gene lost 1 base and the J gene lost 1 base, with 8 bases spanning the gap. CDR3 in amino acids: CASSLGGISNQPQHF. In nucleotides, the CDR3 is TGTGCCAGCAGCTTAGGGGGTATAAGCAATCAGCCCCAGCATTTT.

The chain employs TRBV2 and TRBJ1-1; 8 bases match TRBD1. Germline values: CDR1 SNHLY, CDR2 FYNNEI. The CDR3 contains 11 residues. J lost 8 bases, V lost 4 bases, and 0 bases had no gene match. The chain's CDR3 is CASSGQGEAFF. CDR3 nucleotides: TGTGCCAGCAGTGGACAGGGGGAAGCTTTCTTT.

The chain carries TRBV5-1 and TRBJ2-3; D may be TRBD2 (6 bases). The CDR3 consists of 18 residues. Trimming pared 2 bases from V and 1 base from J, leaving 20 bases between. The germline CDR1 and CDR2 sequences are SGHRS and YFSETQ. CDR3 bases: TGCGCCAGCAGCTTTGGAAGCGGGCGGATCCGTGGCACAGATACGCAGTATTTT. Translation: CASSFGSGRIRGTDTQYF.

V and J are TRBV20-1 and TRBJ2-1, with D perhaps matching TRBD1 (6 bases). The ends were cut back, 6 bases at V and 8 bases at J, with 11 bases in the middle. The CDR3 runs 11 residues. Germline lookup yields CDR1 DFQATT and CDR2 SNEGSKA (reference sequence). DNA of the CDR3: TGCAGTGCCCATAAGGGGGATGAGCAGTTCTTC. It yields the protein CSAHKGDEQFF.

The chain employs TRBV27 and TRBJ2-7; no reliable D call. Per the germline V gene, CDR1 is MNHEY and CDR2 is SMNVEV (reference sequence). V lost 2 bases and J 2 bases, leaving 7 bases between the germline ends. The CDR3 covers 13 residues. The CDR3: CASSLAKTYEQYF. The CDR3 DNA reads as TGTGCCAGCAGTTTAGCGAAGACCTACGAGCAGTACTTC.

CDR3 DNA: TGTGCCAGCAGTGAGGGTTGGGCGGACGGTGAAAAACTGTTTTTT. It specifies CASSEGWADGEKLFF. The rearrangement joins TRBV2 to TRBJ1-4; D ambiguous. Germline CDR1 reads SNHLY; CDR2 reads FYNNEI. The CDR3 extends over 15 amino acids. Trimming pared 3 bases from V and 7 bases from J, leaving 15 bases between.

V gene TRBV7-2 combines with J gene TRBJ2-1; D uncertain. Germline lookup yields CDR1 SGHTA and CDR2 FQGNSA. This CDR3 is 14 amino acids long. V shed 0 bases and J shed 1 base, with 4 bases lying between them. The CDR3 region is CASSLAGSYNEQFF. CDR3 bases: TGTGCCAGCAGCTTAGCGGGGTCCTACAATGAGCAGTTCTTC.

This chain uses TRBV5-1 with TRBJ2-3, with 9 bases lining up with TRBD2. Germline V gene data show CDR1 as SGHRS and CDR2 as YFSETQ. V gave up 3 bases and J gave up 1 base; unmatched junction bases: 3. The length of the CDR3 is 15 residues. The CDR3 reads CASSSSGARTDTQYF. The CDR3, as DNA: TGCGCCAGCAGCTCTAGCGGGGCCCGCACAGATACGCAGTATTTT.

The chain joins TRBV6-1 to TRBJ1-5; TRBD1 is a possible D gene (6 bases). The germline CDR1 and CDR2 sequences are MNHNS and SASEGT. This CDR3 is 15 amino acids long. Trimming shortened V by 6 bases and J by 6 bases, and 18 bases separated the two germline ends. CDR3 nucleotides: TGTGCCAGCAGAGGCCTACAGGGTTTAGGTCAGCCCCAGCATTTT. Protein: CASRGLQGLGQPQHF.

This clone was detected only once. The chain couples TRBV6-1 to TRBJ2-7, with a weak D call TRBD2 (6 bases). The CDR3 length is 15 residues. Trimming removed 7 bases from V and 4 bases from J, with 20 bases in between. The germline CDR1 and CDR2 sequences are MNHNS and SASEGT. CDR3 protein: CASILAKGREYEQYF. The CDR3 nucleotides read TGTGCCAGCATCCTGGCCAAGGGTCGGGAGTACGAGCAGTACTTC.

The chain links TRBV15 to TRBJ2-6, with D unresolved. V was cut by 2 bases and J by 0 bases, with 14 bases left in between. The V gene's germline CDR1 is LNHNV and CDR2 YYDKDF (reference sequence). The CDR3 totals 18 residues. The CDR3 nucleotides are TGTGCCACCAGCAGAATCCGGGCGGACCCCTCTGGGGCCAACGTCCTGACTTTC. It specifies CATSRIRADPSGANVLTF.